These 21 T cell receptor beta chains share one sample of origin, sequenced in a study of CD8 T cells in ankylosing spondylitis. Study results and caveats: Several highly homologous variants made up a TCR beta motif, and this motif appeared characteristic of ankylosing spondylitis blood.

A single record per CDR3 protein comes from TCRdb applying MiXCR to the 5' RACE reads. Among around 94,000 distinct CDR3 sequences, about 9% were seen once, and the ten largest hold around 30%. These TCRs are of unknown antigen specificity. The specimen sequenced was blood, either unsorted or a sorted T cell fraction (not recorded which). Receptors originate from a male donor with ankylosing spondylitis.

This clonotype has a count of ten or more. The rearrangement uses TRBV2 and TRBJ1-3; 7 nucleotides match TRBD1. This CDR3 is 15 amino acids long. Looked up from germline, CDR1 is SNHLY and CDR2 is FYNNEI. V dropped 6 bases and J dropped 0; count of bases not matched to a gene: 5. This CDR3 reads CASSANRGSGNTIYF. The CDR3 DNA reads TGTGCCAGCAGCGCCAACAGGGGCTCTGGAAACACCATATATTTT.

This clonotype turned up a few times. The rearrangement joins TRBV7-9 to TRBJ1-5, with D tentatively TRBD1 (5 bases). From germline, CDR1 is SEHNR and CDR2 FQNEAQ (reference sequence). The length of the CDR3 is 14 residues. Deletions cut 5 bases from V and 6 bases from J, with 14 bases between. The CDR3 nucleotides are TGTGCCAGCAGCCCTCGCGGGGCTGTTCAGCCCCAGCATTTT. Protein product: CASSPRGAVQPQHF.

This clonotype was observed a few times. CDR3 nucleotides: TGTGCCAGCAGCTTGACTACTCGGGCCACAGATACGCAGTATTTT. Residues: CASSLTTRATDTQYF. The V and J genes are TRBV5-6 and TRBJ2-3; no clear D gene. The CDR3 runs to 15 residues. CDR1 SGHDT and CDR2 YYEEEE come from the germline V gene. V dropped 1 base and J dropped 2 bases, with 11 bases sitting between them.

This rearrangement joins TRBV7-6 to TRBJ2-1; no clear D gene. CDR3 length: 14 amino acids. The germline gives CDR1 SGHVS, CDR2 FNYEAQ. V gave up 0 bases and J gave up 4 bases, with 7 bases separating them. CDR3 amino acids: CASSLAARYNEQFF. CDR3 nucleotide sequence: TGTGCCAGCAGCTTAGCGGCGCGGTACAATGAGCAGTTCTTC.

The chain recombines TRBV11-2 with TRBJ2-1, with D possibly being TRBD1 or TRBD2 (6 bases each). The germline V gene has CDR1 SGHAT and CDR2 FQNNGV. This CDR3 spans 11 amino acids. V was trimmed by 5 bases and J by 13 bases, leaving 12 bases between them. CDR3 DNA: TGTGCCAGCAGCCAGGGGACTCCTCAGTTCTTC. This sequence encodes CASSQGTPQFF.

This sequence joins TRBV7-9 and TRBJ2-1; no definite D call. Trimming removed 5 bases at V and 4 bases at J, with 15 bases between. Germline values: CDR1 SEHNR, CDR2 FQNEAQ (reference sequence). The CDR3 has 15 residues. This chain's CDR3 is CASSHEWSRYNEQFF. The CDR3 coding sequence is TGTGCCAGCAGCCACGAGTGGAGTAGATACAATGAGCAGTTCTTC.

This clonotype was found a few times. This chain joins TRBV14 and TRBJ2-1; D unresolved. V lost 1 base, J lost 0 bases, and 16 bases lay in between. The CDR3 extends over 18 amino acids. Germline V gene lookup returns CDR1 SGHDN and CDR2 FVKESK. For the CDR3, the DNA is TGTGCCAGCAGCCAAGTATCCTCCTGGCGCCTCTCCTACAATGAGCAGTTCTTC. Translating gives CASSQVSSWRLSYNEQFF.

This clonotype has ten or more counts. The chain combines TRBV15 with TRBJ2-1; 8 positions agree with TRBD2. Germline V gene lookup returns CDR1 LNHNV and CDR2 YYDKDF (reference sequence). The V gene end was trimmed by 0 bases and the J gene end by 7 bases; junction bases not matched to a gene: 8. The CDR3 totals 16 residues. The CDR3 loop reads CATSREFQAGGNEQFF. The DNA for the CDR3 is TGTGCCACCAGCAGAGAGTTTCAGGCGGGAGGAAATGAGCAGTTCTTC.

This clonotype has only a few counts. The chain is built from TRBV6-1 and TRBJ2-3; D possibly corresponds to TRBD2 (6 bases). The germline V and J ends were trimmed by 7 bases and 0 bases, with 14 bases remaining between them. Per the germline V gene, CDR1 is MNHNS and CDR2 is SASEGT. The CDR3 sequence is 15 residues long. The CDR3 sequence is CASTGTSVSTDTQYF. The CDR3 nucleotides are TGTGCCAGCACCGGGACTTCCGTTAGCACAGATACGCAGTATTTT.

The chain combines TRBV12-3 or TRBV12-4 with TRBJ1-5; D remains unclear. The CDR3 totals 13 residues. V lost 6 bases, J lost 7 bases, and 13 bases lay in between. The CDR3 sequence: CASRPYGSQPQHF. In nucleotides, the CDR3 is TGTGCCAGCAGACCTTATGGTTCCCAGCCCCAGCATTTT.

V gene TRBV7-9 combines with J gene TRBJ2-7; 10 bases are shared with TRBD2. Germline loops: CDR1 SEHNR, CDR2 FQNEAQ (reference sequence). Unmatched junction bases numbered 5, after V lost 5 bases and J lost 1 base. The length of the CDR3 is 15 residues. CDR3 loop: CASSNGLAVSYEQYF. The CDR3 nucleotides are TGTGCCAGCAGCAACGGACTAGCGGTGTCCTACGAGCAGTACTTC.

This clonotype was observed at least ten times. This chain uses TRBV24-1 with TRBJ2-1; tentatively, D is TRBD2 (5 bases). The CDR3 runs to 14 residues. Trimming took off 2 bases at V and 7 bases at J, with 11 bases between the two ends. Germline assignment: CDR1 KGHDR and CDR2 SFDVKD. CDR3 in amino acids: CATSDSAGTNEQFF. Here the CDR3 DNA reads TGTGCCACCAGTGATTCGGCGGGCACGAATGAGCAGTTCTTC.

This clonotype appeared a few times. The chain has TRBV30 and TRBJ1-1; 9 bases map to TRBD1. CDR1 and CDR2 from the germline V gene are GTSNPN and SVGIG (reference sequence). The CDR3 sequence is 12 residues long. With V trimmed by 7 bases and J by 5 bases, 5 bases remained unmatched. Here the CDR3 DNA reads TGTGCCTTGACAGGGGGGCGGACTGAAGCTTTCTTT. Translation gives CALTGGRTEAFF.

This clonotype came up a few times. The V gene is TRBV19, the J gene TRBJ2-4; D is possibly TRBD1 or TRBD2 (6 bases each). Germline CDR1 reads LNHDA; CDR2 reads SQIVND (reference sequence). CDR3 length: 16 residues. Trimming shortened V by 6 bases and J by 0 bases, and 15 bases separated the two germline ends. As DNA, the CDR3 is TGTGCCAGTAGGTTCACCAGGGGACTAGCCAAAAACATTCAGTACTTC. Its translation is CASRFTRGLAKNIQYF. The entire variable domain, with the rest obtained from reference TRBV19 and TRBJ2-4, is as follows: DGGITQSPKYLFRKEGQNVTLSCEQNLNHDAMYWYRQDPGQGLRLIYYSQIVNDFQKGDIAEGYSVSREKKESFPLTVTSAQKNPTAFYLCASRFTRGLAKNIQYFGAGTRLSVL.

The chain carries TRBV12-3 or TRBV12-4 and TRBJ2-2, with D perhaps given as TRBD1 or TRBD2 (5 bases each). Trimming left V 2 bases short and J 6 bases short, with 10 bases between. The CDR3 loop spans 14 amino acids. CDR3 DNA: TGTGCCAGCAGTTTAACGGGACCCCCCGGGGAGCTGTTTTTT. Its protein product is CASSLTGPPGELFF.

This clonotype was observed many times. The J gene is TRBJ2-2, the V gene TRBV3-1; the match to TRBD2 covers 12 bases. Germline CDR1 reads LGHDT; CDR2 reads YNNKEL (reference sequence). The CDR3 length is 19 residues. V shed 4 bases, J shed 5 bases, and the junction held 14 bases outside the gene matches. CDR3 region: CASSPGTSGPFGFTGELFF. The CDR3 DNA is TGTGCCAGCAGCCCGGGGACTAGCGGGCCCTTTGGGTTTACCGGGGAGCTGTTTTTT.

This clonotype was detected ten times or more. The gene calls are TRBV4-1 and TRBJ1-3; D not certain. The germline CDR1 and CDR2 sequences are MGHRA and YSYEKL. The CDR3 sequence is 15 residues long. Deletions cut 1 base from V and 0 bases from J, with 7 bases between. The CDR3 protein is CASSQVEISGNTIYF. The DNA for the CDR3 is TGCGCCAGCAGCCAAGTGGAGATCTCTGGAAACACCATATATTTT.

The V call is TRBV3-1, the J call TRBJ1-3; D uncertain. The germline gives CDR1 LGHDT, CDR2 YNNKEL (reference sequence). Trimming pared 0 bases from V and 8 bases from J, leaving 23 bases between. The CDR3 loop spans 18 amino acids. CDR3 nucleotides: TGTGCCAGCAGCCAAGACTGGGTAACAGACATGCTCTGTTACACCATATATTTT. Amino acid sequence: CASSQDWVTDMLCYTIYF.

The chain couples TRBV7-9 to TRBJ2-5; D is perhaps TRBD1 or TRBD2 (5 bases each). Trimming removed 5 bases at V and 5 bases at J, with 21 bases between. The CDR3 totals 16 residues. Germline assignment: CDR1 SEHNR and CDR2 FQNEAQ (reference sequence). CDR3 amino acids: CASSRTHRDLGETQYF. The DNA for the CDR3 is TGTGCCAGCAGCCGAACCCACCGGGACCTCGGGGAGACCCAGTACTTC.

This clonotype was detected ten times or more. The J gene is TRBJ1-4, the V gene TRBV20-1, with D possibly being TRBD1 (5 bases). V was pared by 0 bases and J by 1 base, with 12 bases between. CDR3 length: 16 amino acids. CDR1 and CDR2 (germline): DFQATT, SNEGSKA (reference sequence). The CDR3 loop is CSARESPGGTNEKLFF. In DNA, the CDR3 is TGCAGTGCTAGAGAGAGCCCGGGGGGAACTAATGAAAAACTGTTTTTT.

This clonotype appeared many times. The gene calls are TRBV19 and TRBJ2-7; no reliable D call. This CDR3 contains 14 residues. V gave up 5 bases and J gave up 0 bases, with 11 bases separating them. Germline V lookup: CDR1 LNHDA, CDR2 SQIVND (reference sequence). In DNA, the CDR3 is TGTGCCAGTAGTCTTAAGACGGGCTCCTACGAGCAGTACGTC. It specifies CASSLKTGSYEQYV.